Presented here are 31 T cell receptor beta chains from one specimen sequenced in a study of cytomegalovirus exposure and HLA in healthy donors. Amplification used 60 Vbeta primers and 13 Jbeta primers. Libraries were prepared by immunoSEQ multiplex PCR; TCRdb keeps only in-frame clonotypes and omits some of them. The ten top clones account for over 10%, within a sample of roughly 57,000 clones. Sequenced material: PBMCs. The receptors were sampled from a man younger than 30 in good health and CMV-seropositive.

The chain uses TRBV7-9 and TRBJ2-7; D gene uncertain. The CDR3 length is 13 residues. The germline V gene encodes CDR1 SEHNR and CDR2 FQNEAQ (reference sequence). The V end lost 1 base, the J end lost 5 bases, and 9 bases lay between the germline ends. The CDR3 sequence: CASSLVGSNEQYF. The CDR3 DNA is TGTGCCAGCAGCTTAGTTGGTAGTAACGAGCAGTACTTC.

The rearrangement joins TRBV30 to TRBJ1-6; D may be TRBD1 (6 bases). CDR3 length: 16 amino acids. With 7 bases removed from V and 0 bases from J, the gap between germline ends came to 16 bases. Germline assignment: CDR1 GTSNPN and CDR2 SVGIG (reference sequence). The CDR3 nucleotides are TGTGCCTTCATCAGGGGCGCTAGCTCCTATAATTCACCCCTCCACTTT. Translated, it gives CAFIRGASSYNSPLHF.

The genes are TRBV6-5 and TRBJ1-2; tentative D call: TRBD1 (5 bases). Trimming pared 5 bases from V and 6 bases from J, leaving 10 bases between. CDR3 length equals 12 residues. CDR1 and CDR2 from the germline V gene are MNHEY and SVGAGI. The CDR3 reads CASSNGGNGYTF. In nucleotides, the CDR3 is TGTGCCAGCAGTAACGGGGGAAATGGCTACACCTTC.

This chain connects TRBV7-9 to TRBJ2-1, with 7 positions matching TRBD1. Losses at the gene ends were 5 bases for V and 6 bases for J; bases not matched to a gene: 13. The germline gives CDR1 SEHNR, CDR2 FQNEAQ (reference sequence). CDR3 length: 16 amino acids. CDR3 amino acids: CASSPQETGIGNEQFF. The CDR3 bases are TGTGCCAGCAGCCCTCAAGAGACAGGGATCGGCAATGAGCAGTTCTTC.

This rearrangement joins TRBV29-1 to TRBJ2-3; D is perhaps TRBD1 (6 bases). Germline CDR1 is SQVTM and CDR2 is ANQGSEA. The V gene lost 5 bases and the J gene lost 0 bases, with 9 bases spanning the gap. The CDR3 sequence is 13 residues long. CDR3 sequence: CSVRGQSTDTQYF. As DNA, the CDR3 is TGCAGCGTTCGGGGACAAAGCACAGATACGCAGTATTTT.

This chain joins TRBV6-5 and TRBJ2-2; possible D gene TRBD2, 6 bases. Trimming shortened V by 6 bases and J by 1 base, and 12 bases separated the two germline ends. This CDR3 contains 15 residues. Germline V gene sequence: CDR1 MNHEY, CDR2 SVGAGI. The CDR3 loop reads CASRTGTLNTGELFF. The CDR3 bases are TGTGCCAGCAGAACCGGGACTCTGAACACCGGGGAGCTGTTTTTT.

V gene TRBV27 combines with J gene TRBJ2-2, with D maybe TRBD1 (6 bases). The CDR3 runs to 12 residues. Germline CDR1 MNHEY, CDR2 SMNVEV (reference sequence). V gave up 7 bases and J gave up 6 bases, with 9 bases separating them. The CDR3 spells CASTQGPGELFF. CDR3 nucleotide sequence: TGTGCCAGCACACAGGGCCCCGGGGAGCTGTTTTTT.

The CDR3 region is CASSLADRNIQYF. CDR3 nucleotide sequence: TGCGCCAGCAGCTTAGCCGACAGAAACATTCAGTACTTC. V and J are TRBV5-1 and TRBJ2-4; D might be TRBD1 (5 bases). This CDR3 contains 13 residues. Germline V gene lookup returns CDR1 SGHRS and CDR2 YFSETQ. V gave up 2 bases and J gave up 6 bases, with 9 bases separating them.

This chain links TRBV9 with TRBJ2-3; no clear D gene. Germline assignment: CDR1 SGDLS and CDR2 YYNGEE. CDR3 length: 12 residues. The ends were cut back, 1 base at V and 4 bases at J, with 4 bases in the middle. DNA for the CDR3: TGTGCCAGCAGCGTAATAGCAGATACGCAGTATTTT. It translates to CASSVIADTQYF.

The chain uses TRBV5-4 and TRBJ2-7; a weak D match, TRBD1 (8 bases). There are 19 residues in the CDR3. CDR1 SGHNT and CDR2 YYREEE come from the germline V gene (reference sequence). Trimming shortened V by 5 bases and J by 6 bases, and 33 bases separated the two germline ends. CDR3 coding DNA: TGTGCCAGCAGTTTCAGGGGGCGTGGGTCGGGCGGGGGAAGGGCCGAGCAGTACTTC. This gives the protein CASSFRGRGSGGGRAEQYF. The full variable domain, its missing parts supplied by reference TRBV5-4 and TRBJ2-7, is ETGVTQSPTHLIKTRGQQVTLRCSSQSGHNTVSWYQQALGQGPQFIFQYYREEENGRGNFPPRFSGLQFPNYSSELNVNALELDDSALYLCASSFRGRGSGGGRAEQYFGPGTRLTVT.

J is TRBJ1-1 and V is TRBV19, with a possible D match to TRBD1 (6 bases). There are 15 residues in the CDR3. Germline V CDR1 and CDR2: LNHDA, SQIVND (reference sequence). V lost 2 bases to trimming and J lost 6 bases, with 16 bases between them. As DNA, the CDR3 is TGTGCCAGTAGTATACTGGGCACAGGGATGGCTGAAGCTTTCTTT. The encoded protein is CASSILGTGMAEAFF.

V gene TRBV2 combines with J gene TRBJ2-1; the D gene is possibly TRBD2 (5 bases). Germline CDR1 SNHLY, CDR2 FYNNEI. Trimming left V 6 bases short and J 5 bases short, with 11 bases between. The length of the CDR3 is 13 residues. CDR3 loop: CASRQDFNNEQFF. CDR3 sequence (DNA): TGTGCCAGCAGGCAGGACTTCAACAATGAGCAGTTCTTC.

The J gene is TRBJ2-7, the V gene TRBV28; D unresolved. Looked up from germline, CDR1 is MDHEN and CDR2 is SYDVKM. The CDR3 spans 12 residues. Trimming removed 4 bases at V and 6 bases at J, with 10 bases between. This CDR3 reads CASSSNTGEQYF. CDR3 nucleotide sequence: TGTGCCAGCAGTTCGAATACGGGCGAGCAGTACTTC.

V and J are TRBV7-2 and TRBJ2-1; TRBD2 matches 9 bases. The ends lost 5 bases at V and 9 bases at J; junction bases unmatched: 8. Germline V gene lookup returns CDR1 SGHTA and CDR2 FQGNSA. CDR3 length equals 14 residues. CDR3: CASSPQGLAIEQFF. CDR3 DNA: TGTGCCAGCAGCCCCCAGGGACTAGCTATTGAGCAGTTCTTC.

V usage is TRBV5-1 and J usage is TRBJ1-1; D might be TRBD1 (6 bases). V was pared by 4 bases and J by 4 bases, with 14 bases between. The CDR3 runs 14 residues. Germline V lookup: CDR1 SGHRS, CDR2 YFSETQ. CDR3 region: CASSPQGSRTEAFF. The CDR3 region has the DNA TGCGCCAGCAGCCCACAGGGCAGTCGCACTGAAGCTTTCTTT.

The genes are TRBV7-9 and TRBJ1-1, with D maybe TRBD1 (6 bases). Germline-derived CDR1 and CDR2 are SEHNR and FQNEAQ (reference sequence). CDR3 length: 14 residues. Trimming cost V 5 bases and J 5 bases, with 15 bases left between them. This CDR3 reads CASSDTDRLTEAFF. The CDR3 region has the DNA TGTGCCAGCAGCGATACGGACAGACTTACTGAAGCTTTCTTT.

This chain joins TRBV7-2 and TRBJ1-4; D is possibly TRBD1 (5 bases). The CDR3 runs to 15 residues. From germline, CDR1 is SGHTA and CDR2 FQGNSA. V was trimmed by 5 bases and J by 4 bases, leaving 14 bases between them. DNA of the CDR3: TGTGCCAGCAGCCCCCGGGGGGTTCTTAATGAAAAACTGTTTTTT. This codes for CASSPRGVLNEKLFF.

CDR3 coding DNA: TGTGCCAGCAGCTTCGAAACAGCTGGGTACTACGAGCAGTACTTC. Translating gives CASSFETAGYYEQYF. This chain uses TRBV11-2 with TRBJ2-7; D remains ambiguous. CDR3 length equals 15 residues. Trimming stripped 3 bases from V and 3 bases from J, with 15 bases between. The germline gives CDR1 SGHAT, CDR2 FQNNGV.

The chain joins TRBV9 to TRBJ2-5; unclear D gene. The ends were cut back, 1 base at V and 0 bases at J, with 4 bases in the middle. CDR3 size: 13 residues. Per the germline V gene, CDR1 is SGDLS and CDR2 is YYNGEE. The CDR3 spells CASSVSYQETQYF. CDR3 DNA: TGTGCCAGCAGCGTATCCTACCAAGAGACCCAGTACTTC.

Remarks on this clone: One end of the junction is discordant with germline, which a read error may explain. In DNA, the CDR3 is TGCGCCAGCAGTCAAGTAGGAGGGGCCAAGGATTCACCCCTCCACTTT. This codes for CASSQVGGAKDSPLHF. The rearrangement joins TRBV4-1 to TRBJ1-6; possible D gene TRBD1, 5 bases. The CDR3 has 16 residues. Germline values: CDR1 MGHRA, CDR2 YSYEKL.

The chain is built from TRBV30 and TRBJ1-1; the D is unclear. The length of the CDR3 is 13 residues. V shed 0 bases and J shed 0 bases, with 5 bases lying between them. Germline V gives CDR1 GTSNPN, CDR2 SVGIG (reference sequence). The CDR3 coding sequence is TGTGCCTGGAGTGTACGGGTGAACACTGAAGCTTTCTTT. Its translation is CAWSVRVNTEAFF.

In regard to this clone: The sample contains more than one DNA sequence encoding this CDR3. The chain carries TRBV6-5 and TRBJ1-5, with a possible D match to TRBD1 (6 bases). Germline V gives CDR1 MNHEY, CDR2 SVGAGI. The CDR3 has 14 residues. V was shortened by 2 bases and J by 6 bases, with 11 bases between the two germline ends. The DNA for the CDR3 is TGTGCCAGCAGTTACGGGCAGGGGTCTCAGCCCCAGCATTTT. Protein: CASSYGQGSQPQHF.

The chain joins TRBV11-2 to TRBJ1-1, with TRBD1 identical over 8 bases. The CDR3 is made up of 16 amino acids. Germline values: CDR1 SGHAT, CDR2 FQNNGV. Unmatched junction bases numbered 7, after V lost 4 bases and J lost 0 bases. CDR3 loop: CASSSRWTGMNTEAFF. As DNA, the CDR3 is TGTGCCAGCAGCTCCCGGTGGACAGGGATGAACACTGAAGCTTTCTTT. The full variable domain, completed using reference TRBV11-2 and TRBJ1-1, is EAGVAQSPRYKIIEKRQSVAFWCNPISGHATLYWYQQILGQGPKLLIQFQNNGVVDDSQLPKDRFSAERLKGVDSTLKIQPAKLEDSAVYLCASSSRWTGMNTEAFFGQGTRLTVV.

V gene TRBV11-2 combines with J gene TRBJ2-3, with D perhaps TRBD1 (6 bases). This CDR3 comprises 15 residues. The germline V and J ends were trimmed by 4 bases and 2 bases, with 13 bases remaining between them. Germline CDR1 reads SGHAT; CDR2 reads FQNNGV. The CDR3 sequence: CASSSGTLHTDTQYF. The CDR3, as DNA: TGTGCCAGCAGCTCCGGGACACTCCACACAGATACGCAGTATTTT.

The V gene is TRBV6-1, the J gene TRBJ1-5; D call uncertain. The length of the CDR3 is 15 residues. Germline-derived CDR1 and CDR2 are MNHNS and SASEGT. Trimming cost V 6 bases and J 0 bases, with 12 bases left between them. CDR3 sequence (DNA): TGTGCCAGCAGGGCAGACTTCAATAGCAATCAGCCCCAGCATTTT. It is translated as CASRADFNSNQPQHF.

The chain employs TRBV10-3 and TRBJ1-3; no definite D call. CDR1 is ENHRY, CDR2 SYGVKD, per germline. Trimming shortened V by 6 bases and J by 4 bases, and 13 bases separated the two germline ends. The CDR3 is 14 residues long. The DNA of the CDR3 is TGTGCCATCAGGAGTGACTTTGAAGGAAACACCATATATTTT. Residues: CAIRSDFEGNTIYF.

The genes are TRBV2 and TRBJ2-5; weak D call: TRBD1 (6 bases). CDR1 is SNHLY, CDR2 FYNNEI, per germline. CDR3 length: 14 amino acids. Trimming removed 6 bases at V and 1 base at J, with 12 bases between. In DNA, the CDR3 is TGTGCCAGCAGGGACAGACTAATCCAAGAGACCCAGTACTTC. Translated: CASRDRLIQETQYF.

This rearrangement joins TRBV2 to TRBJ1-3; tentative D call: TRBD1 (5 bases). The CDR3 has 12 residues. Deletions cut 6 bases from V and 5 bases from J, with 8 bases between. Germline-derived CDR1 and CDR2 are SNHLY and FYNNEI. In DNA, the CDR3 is TGTGCCAGCAGCGGGACTCGAAACACCATATATTTT. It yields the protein CASSGTRNTIYF.

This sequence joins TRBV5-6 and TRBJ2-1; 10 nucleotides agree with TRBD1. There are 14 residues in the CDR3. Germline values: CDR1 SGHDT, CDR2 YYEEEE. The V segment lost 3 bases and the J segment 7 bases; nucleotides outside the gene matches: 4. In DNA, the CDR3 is TGTGCCAGCAGCTCCTGGACAGGGGGTAATGAGCAGTTCTTC. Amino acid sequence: CASSSWTGGNEQFF.

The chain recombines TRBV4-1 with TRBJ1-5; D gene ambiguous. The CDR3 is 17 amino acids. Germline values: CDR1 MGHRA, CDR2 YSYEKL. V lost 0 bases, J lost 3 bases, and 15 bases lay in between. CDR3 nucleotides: TGCGCCAGCAGCCAAGAATGGATTCGACAAGCCAATCAGCCCCAGCATTTT. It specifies CASSQEWIRQANQPQHF.

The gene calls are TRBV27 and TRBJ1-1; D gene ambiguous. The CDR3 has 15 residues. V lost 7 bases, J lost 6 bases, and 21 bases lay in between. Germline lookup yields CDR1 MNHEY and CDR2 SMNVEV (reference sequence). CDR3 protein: CASNAGRALEAEAFF. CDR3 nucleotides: TGTGCCAGCAACGCCGGACGGGCACTGGAGGCTGAAGCTTTCTTT.